The source of this T cell receptor (beta chain) is a study of cytomegalovirus exposure and HLA in healthy donors. About the study: A prior analysis found about 120 million unique TCR beta sequences from 150 million to 200 million T cells.

A note on this clone: Antigen: not known.

The PCR employed 60 Vbeta primers together with 13 Jbeta primers. This table comes from immunoSEQ multiplex PCR, and its TCRdb copy is limited to in-frame clones, with some not included. The sample lists roughly 250,000 clones; 80% to 90% were seen once. Study outcomes and limitations: Some V segments, TRBV6-2 and TRBV6-3 among them, were indistinguishable and were therefore excluded.

V lost 5 bases, J lost 2 bases, and 15 bases lay in between. Per germline, CDR1 SEHNR and CDR2 FQNEAQ (reference sequence). The CDR3 loop spans 16 amino acids. The genes are TRBV7-9 and TRBJ2-2, with D possibly matching TRBD2 (5 bases). Sequencing was carried out using PBMCs. The receptor's source is a woman aged 40-49 years in good health and CMV-seropositive. The CDR3 protein is CASSRAPGINTGELFF. CDR3 coding DNA: TGTGCCAGCAGCCGTGCTCCGGGGATAAACACCGGGGAGCTGTTTTTT.